This TCR beta chain was retrieved from a study of T-cell reconstitution after alpha-beta-depleted transplantation in children (dated by TCRdb to 2016 to 2018). Some background on the complete study: T-cell immune reconstitution after TCRalphabeta/CD19-depleted allogeneic hematopoietic cell transplantation in children was quantitatively tracked in the study by means of TCR repertoire profiling.

Library preparation employed PCR. Sequencing was carried out with an Illumina HiSeq 2500. Molecular barcoding was employed in the preparation of TCR libraries, with unique molecular identifiers being used to normalize TCRbeta repertoire quantification. TCRdb applied fastp at Q25 and MiXCR to the public reads, then kept only in-frame beta chains. Entries that share a CDR3 protein sequence are merged under the most common genes and DNA. Present in this sample are hundreds of thousands of distinct CDR3 sequences, around 11% of which were seen just once. The ten largest clones represent approximately 2.4% of the sample. This clonotype came up many times. It has no known antigen specificity. Nothing much larger sits one base from this clone, and base qualities are not available. The CDR3 numbers 15 residues from cysteine through phenylalanine. The DNA shown is the 45-base CDR3, in frame from base 1. Based on the germline V gene (reference sequence), the CDR1 and CDR2 sequences are DFQATT and SNEGSKA. V is cut back by 1 base and J by 2 bases, with 5 bases in the junction unmatched.

The receptor chain draws on TRBV20-1 and TRBJ1-5, and TRBD1 matches 7 of the central bases. Sequencing used PBMCs from the stem cell graft donor, obtained from the stem cell graft. This sequence originates from a human donor who donated a stem cell graft to a child with acute lymphoblastic leukemia. The CDR3 region has the sequence CSARVLTGGNQPQHF. The DNA reads TGCAGTGCTAGAGTTCTTACAGGGGGCAATCAGCCCCAGCATTTT.